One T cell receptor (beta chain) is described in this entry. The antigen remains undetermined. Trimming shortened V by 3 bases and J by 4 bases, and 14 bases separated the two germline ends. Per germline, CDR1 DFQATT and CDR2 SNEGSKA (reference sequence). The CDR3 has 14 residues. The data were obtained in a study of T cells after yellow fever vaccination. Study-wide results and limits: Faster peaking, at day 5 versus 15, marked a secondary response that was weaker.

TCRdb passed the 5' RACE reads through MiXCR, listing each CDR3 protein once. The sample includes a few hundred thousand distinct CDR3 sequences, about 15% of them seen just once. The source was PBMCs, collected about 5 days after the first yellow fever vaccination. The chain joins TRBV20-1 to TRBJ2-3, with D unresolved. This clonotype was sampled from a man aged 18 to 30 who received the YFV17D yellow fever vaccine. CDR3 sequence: CSARTTPRSDTQYF. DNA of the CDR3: TGCAGTGCTAGGACCACCCCCAGGTCAGATACGCAGTATTTT.